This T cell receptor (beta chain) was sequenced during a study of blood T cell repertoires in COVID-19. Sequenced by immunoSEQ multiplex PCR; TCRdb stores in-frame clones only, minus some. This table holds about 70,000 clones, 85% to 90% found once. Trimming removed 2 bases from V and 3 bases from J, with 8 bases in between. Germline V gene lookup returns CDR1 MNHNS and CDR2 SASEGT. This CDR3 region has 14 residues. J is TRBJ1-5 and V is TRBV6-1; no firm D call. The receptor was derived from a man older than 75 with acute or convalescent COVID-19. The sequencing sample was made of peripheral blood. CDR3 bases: TGTGCCAGCAGTGAAACGCGGTACAATCAGCCCCAGCATTTT. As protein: CASSETRYNQPQHF.